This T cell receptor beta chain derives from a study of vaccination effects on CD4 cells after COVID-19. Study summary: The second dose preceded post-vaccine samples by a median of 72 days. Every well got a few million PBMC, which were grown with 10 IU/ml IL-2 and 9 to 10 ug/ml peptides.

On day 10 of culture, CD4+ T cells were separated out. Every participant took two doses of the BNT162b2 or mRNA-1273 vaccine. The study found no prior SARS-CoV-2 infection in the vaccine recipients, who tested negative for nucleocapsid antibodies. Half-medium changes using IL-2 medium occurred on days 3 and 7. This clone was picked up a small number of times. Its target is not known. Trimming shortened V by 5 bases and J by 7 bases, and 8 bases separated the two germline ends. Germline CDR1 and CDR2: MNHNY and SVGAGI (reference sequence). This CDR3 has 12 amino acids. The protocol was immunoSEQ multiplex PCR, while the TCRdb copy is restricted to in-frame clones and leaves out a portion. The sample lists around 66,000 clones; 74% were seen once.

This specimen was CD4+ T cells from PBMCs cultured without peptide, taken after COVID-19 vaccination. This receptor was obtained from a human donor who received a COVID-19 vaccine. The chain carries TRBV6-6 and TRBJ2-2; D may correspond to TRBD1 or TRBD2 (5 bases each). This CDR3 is CASSEGSGELFF. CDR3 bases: TGTGCCAGCAGTGAGGGGAGCGGGGAGCTGTTTTTT.